A single sample is the source of the 2 T cell receptor beta chains below, sequenced in a study of shared clonotypes between healthy human individuals. TCRdb's table, derived via immunoSEQ multiplex PCR, lists solely in-frame clones and lacks some. This sample has around 350,000 clones; about 70% occur once, and the top ten carry more than 9%. Sequenced: memory CD4+ T cells sorted from blood. Subset defined: CD45RA-negative fraction. These receptors were collected from a man younger than 40 in good health.

This chain links TRBV5-6 with TRBJ2-7; a possible D gene is TRBD1 (6 bases). Trimming removed 3 bases from V and 1 base from J, with 11 bases in between. The CDR3 has 14 residues. Germline V gene lookup returns CDR1 SGHDT and CDR2 YYEEEE. CDR3 sequence reads: CASSYRDISYEQYF. The CDR3 DNA reads as TGTGCCAGCAGCTACCGGGACATTTCCTACGAGCAGTACTTC. The full variable domain, in which reference TRBV5-6 and TRBJ2-7 provide the parts outside the CDR3, is DAGVTQSPTHLIKTRGQQVTLRCSPKSGHDTVSWYQQALGQGPQFIFQYYEEEERQRGNFPDRFSGHQFPNYSSELNVNALLLGDSALYLCASSYRDISYEQYFGPGTRLTVT.

CDR3 coding DNA: TGTGCCAGCAGGAAACAGGGGGCAGTGGAAAAACTGTTTTTT. Encoded protein: CASRKQGAVEKLFF. The chain couples TRBV28 to TRBJ1-4, with 9 positions matching TRBD1. Losses at the gene ends were 6 bases for V and 8 bases for J; bases not matched to a gene: 7. Germline lookup yields CDR1 MDHEN and CDR2 SYDVKM. The CDR3 runs 14 residues.